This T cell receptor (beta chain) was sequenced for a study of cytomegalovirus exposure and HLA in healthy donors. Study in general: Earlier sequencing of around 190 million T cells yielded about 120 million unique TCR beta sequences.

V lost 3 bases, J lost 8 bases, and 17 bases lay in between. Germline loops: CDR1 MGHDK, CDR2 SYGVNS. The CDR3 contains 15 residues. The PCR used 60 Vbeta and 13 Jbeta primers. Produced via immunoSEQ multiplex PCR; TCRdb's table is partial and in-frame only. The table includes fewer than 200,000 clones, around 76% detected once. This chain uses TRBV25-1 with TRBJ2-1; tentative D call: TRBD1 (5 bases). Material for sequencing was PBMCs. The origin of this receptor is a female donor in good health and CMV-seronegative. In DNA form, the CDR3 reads TGTGCCAGCAGTGATCCAGGGTTCTCTCCCGATGAGCAGTTCTTC. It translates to CASSDPGFSPDEQFF.